This TCR beta chain was captured in a study of blood T cell repertoires in COVID-19. In the authors' workflow: Amplifying reference gene primers gave estimates of nucleated cell counts. The table came from immunoSEQ multiplex PCR; TCRdb's copy has only in-frame clones and leaves some out. That table supplies the V and J calls and clone size; D and trimming were determined from the DNA. The sample lists fewer than 110,000 clones; approximately 92% were seen once. In germline, CDR1 is LNHNV, CDR2 YYDKDF (reference sequence). CDR3 length: 17 amino acids. With 0 bases removed from V and 10 bases from J, the gap between germline ends came to 24 bases.

This chain connects TRBV15 to TRBJ2-5; possible D gene TRBD1, 6 bases. The receptor's source is a man aged 50-60 years with active COVID-19. The sequencing sample was made of peripheral blood. The CDR3 nucleotides are TGTGCCACCAGCAGAGAGGGCAGGGGACAAGCCTATAGTGGCCAGTACTTC. Its translation: CATSREGRGQAYSGQYF.